What follows are 16 T cell receptor beta chains derived from one specimen sequenced in a study of PD-1 blockade in classical Hodgkin lymphoma. TCRdb keeps only in-frame clones here, not all; method: immunoSEQ multiplex PCR. There are about 93,000 clones in the sample; around nine tenths occur only once, and approximately 2.6% lies in the top ten. All the patients suffered relapse after autologous stem cell transplantation, and brentuximab vedotin exposure differed. This specimen was peripheral blood mononuclear cells (PBMCs), taken before the second cycle of nivolumab. The receptors were sampled from a human donor with classical Hodgkin lymphoma.

The V call is TRBV27, the J call TRBJ2-1, with 11 bases identical to TRBD2. Germline values: CDR1 MNHEY, CDR2 SMNVEV (reference sequence). Trimming took 4 bases from V and 8 from J; bases not matched to a gene: 10. This CDR3 is built from 16 residues. For the CDR3, the DNA is TGTGCCAGCAGTTCACGGGGGCTAGCGGGAGGTCATGAGCAGTTCTTC. Encoded protein: CASSSRGLAGGHEQFF.

The chain uses TRBV6-1 and TRBJ2-1; D is undetermined. V lost 2 bases and J lost 9, with 5 bases in between. The CDR3 runs to 11 residues. Germline lookup yields CDR1 MNHNS and CDR2 SASEGT. CDR3 residues: CASSEFSEQFF. The DNA of the CDR3 is TGTGCCAGCAGTGAATTTAGTGAGCAGTTCTTC.

V and J are TRBV7-8 and TRBJ2-2; D may be TRBD1 or TRBD2 (6 bases each). The germline CDR1 and CDR2 sequences are SGHVS and FQNEAQ. The CDR3 extends over 18 amino acids. V was clipped by 4 bases and J by 7 bases, with 25 bases between them. The CDR3, as DNA: TGTGCCAGCAGCTCCCCCCCCGGTTCCGGGGGCGCGATCGGGGAGCTGTTTTTT. Its translation is CASSSPPGSGGAIGELFF. Drawing the rest from reference TRBV7-8 and TRBJ2-2, the complete variable domain is GAGVSQSPRYKVAKRGQDVALRCDPISGHVSLFWYQQALGQGPEFLTYFQNEAQLDKSGLPSDRFFAERPEGSVSTLKIQRTQQEDSAVYLCASSSPPGSGGAIGELFFGEGSRLTVL.

The chain employs TRBV6-6 and TRBJ2-1, with 12 bases that match TRBD2. This CDR3 has 16 amino acids. With 5 bases clipped from V and 8 bases from J, the junction kept 10 bases outside the gene matches. The germline gives CDR1 MNHNY, CDR2 SVGAGI (reference sequence). CDR3 amino acids: CASSNPSSGRGDEQFF. CDR3 sequence (DNA): TGTGCCAGCAGTAACCCATCTAGCGGGAGGGGCGATGAGCAGTTCTTC.

This chain joins TRBV9 and TRBJ1-2; 10 positions agree with TRBD1. J lost 0 bases, V lost 3 bases, and 20 bases had no gene match. Germline V CDR1 and CDR2: SGDLS, YYNGEE. The CDR3 length is 21 residues. The CDR3: CASSGYPQGTGQGSANYGYTF. The CDR3 nucleotides read TGTGCCAGCAGCGGATACCCCCAGGGGACGGGACAGGGGTCCGCTAACTATGGCTACACCTTC.

This chain links TRBV7-2 with TRBJ2-5; D perhaps matches TRBD2 (5 bases). Germline V gives CDR1 SGHTA, CDR2 FQGNSA. The CDR3 covers 18 residues. The V end was cut by 4 bases, the J end by 2 bases, with 23 bases between. The chain's CDR3 is CASSSLNVWTGKQETQYF. The CDR3, as DNA: TGTGCCAGCAGCTCCCTAAATGTATGGACTGGAAAACAAGAGACCCAGTACTTC. Drawing the rest from reference TRBV7-2 and TRBJ2-5, the complete variable domain is GAGVSQSPSNKVTEKGKDVELRCDPISGHTALYWYRQSLGQGLEFLIYFQGNSAPDKSGLPSDRFSAERTGGSVSTLTIQRTQQEDSAVYLCASSSLNVWTGKQETQYFGPGTRLLVL.

The chain uses TRBV9 and TRBJ1-2; tentatively, D is TRBD1 (6 bases). The V end lost 2 bases, the J end lost 4 bases, and 12 bases lay between the germline ends. The CDR3 length is 14 residues. Germline lookup yields CDR1 SGDLS and CDR2 YYNGEE. For the CDR3, the DNA is TGTGCCAGCAGCGTTCGGGACACCGTCTATGGCTACACCTTC. This translates into CASSVRDTVYGYTF.

This chain uses TRBV5-6 with TRBJ1-1; D gene uncertain. The CDR3 is made up of 15 amino acids. The germline CDR1 and CDR2 sequences are SGHDT and YYEEEE. V lost 0 bases and J 0 bases, leaving 9 bases between the germline ends. The CDR3 sequence is CASSLVPSLNTEAFF. CDR3 in DNA: TGTGCCAGCAGCTTGGTTCCCAGCTTGAACACTGAAGCTTTCTTT.

The chain recombines TRBV4-2 with TRBJ2-1, with TRBD2 matching over 14 bases. Per the germline V gene, CDR1 is LGHNA and CDR2 is YNFKEQ. The CDR3 loop spans 18 amino acids. The V and J ends lost 4 bases and 5 bases, in that order; junction bases with no gene match: 10. The CDR3 loop reads CASSPGGLAGVGDNEQFF. DNA of the CDR3: TGTGCCAGCAGCCCTGGGGGACTAGCGGGAGTGGGGGACAATGAGCAGTTCTTC.

The chain joins TRBV28 to TRBJ2-3; no reliable D call. The CDR3 contains 15 residues. Germline assignment: CDR1 MDHEN and CDR2 SYDVKM. Trimming took 0 bases from V and 2 from J, leaving 9 bases between them. The CDR3 region is CASSLWLRITDTQYF. The CDR3 nucleotides read TGTGCCAGCAGTTTATGGCTAAGGATCACAGATACGCAGTATTTT.

The J gene is TRBJ2-3, the V gene TRBV6-5, with D hard to call. V lost 0 bases, J lost 6 bases, and 7 bases lay in between. This CDR3 comprises 13 residues. Germline V gene data show CDR1 as MNHEY and CDR2 as SVGAGI. The CDR3 coding sequence is TGTGCCAGCAGTTACTCGGAACGGGATACGCAGTATTTT. Translated: CASSYSERDTQYF.

V and J are TRBV6-1 and TRBJ2-4; D might be TRBD2 (7 bases). Trimming took 1 base from V and 3 from J, leaving 10 bases between them. CDR1 MNHNS and CDR2 SASEGT come from the germline V gene. The CDR3 runs 15 residues. In nucleotides, the CDR3 is TGTGCCAGCAGTGAAGGGCGGGGGCGCAAAAACATTCAGTACTTC. Protein sequence: CASSEGRGRKNIQYF.

The gene calls are TRBV6-7 and TRBJ2-2; D gene ambiguous. TRBV6-7 is designated an ORF whose function remains uncertain. This CDR3 region has 13 residues. Written as DNA, the CDR3 is TGTTTCGTCAAGGCATTAAACACCGGGGAGCTGTTTTTT. This sequence encodes CFVKALNTGELFF.

V is TRBV7-2 and J is TRBJ2-7, with D perhaps TRBD1 or TRBD2 (6 bases each). This CDR3 comprises 14 residues. V was cut by 2 bases and J by 2 bases, with 10 bases left in between. CDR1 and CDR2 (germline): SGHTA, FQGNSA. CDR3 sequence reads: CASSLWGDTYEQYF. In nucleotides, the CDR3 is TGTGCCAGCAGCTTATGGGGGGACACCTACGAGCAGTACTTC.

The chain is built from TRBV7-8 and TRBJ2-7; tentatively, D is TRBD1 (5 bases). Deletions cut 4 bases from V and 2 bases from J, with 15 bases between. Germline-derived CDR1 and CDR2 are SGHVS and FQNEAQ. This CDR3 is 15 amino acids long. CDR3 coding DNA: TGTGCCAGCAGCTCCTTCAACAGGTTAACCTACGAGCAGTACTTC. It encodes CASSSFNRLTYEQYF. The complete variable domain, with remaining parts taken from reference TRBV7-8 and TRBJ2-7, reads GAGVSQSPRYKVAKRGQDVALRCDPISGHVSLFWYQQALGQGPEFLTYFQNEAQLDKSGLPSDRFFAERPEGSVSTLKIQRTQQEDSAVYLCASSSFNRLTYEQYFGPGTRLTVT.

The chain has TRBV5-1 and TRBJ2-1, with TRBD1 matching 7 bases. The germline V gene has CDR1 SGHRS and CDR2 YFSETQ. The CDR3 covers 16 residues. With 0 bases clipped from V and 2 bases from J, the junction kept 5 bases outside the gene matches. DNA of the CDR3: TGCGCCAGCAGCTTGGCCGGACAGGTCACCTACAATGAGCAGTTCTTC. Translated, it gives CASSLAGQVTYNEQFF.